This T cell receptor beta chain is drawn from a study of T cell changes during pregnancy in multiple sclerosis. V shed 1 base and J 3 bases; nucleotides not matched to a gene: 4. Germline V gene data show CDR1 as SGHRS and CDR2 as YFSETQ. CDR3 length: 15 amino acids. Clones were sequenced by immunoSEQ multiplex PCR, and TCRdb holds only the in-frame ones, with some missing. The data show fewer than 85,000 clones, roughly 92% seen once. This TCR was recovered from a female donor in good health, enrolled as a control in a pregnancy study. The chain combines TRBV5-1 with TRBJ2-5; 9 bases are shared with TRBD1. The sample here was peripheral blood, taken in the first trimester of pregnancy. CDR3 residues: CASSLFRTGEETQYF. CDR3 nucleotide sequence: TGCGCCAGCAGCTTGTTCCGGACAGGGGAAGAGACCCAGTACTTC.